Presented here are 3 T cell receptor beta chains from one specimen sequenced in a study of cytomegalovirus exposure and HLA in healthy donors (dated by TCRdb to 2016 to 2017). The receptor library was made with the immunoSEQ multiplex PCR assay. For the multiplex PCR, a mixture combining 60 forward primers for TCR Vbeta segments and 13 reverse primers for TCR Jbeta segments was used. Imported from immuneACCESS, the table was reduced by TCRdb to in-frame sequences with V and J called. These copies leave out some clones; in studies compared against another copy, an unresolved V gene accounts for under half, and the cause of the remainder is not known. This sample comprises 150,000 to 200,000 clones, approximately 84% of them detected only once. Clones ranked in the top ten supply approximately 0.26% of the sample. The sequenced sample consisted of PBMCs. These receptors came from a boy aged 5 to 17 in good health and CMV-seronegative.

The chain carries TRBV4-2 and TRBJ2-3; 9 nucleotides agree with TRBD2. Germline values: CDR1 LGHNA, CDR2 YNFKEQ. This CDR3 is built from 19 residues. With V trimmed by 5 bases and J by 0 bases, 15 bases remained unmatched. The CDR3 loop reads CASSEGLAGPHGSTDTQYF. CDR3 DNA sequence: TGTGCCAGCAGCGAAGGGCTAGCGGGACCGCACGGTAGCACAGATACGCAGTATTTT.

CDR3 DNA: TGCAGTGCTAGGGCATATGAGCAGTTCTTC. Encoded protein: CSARAYEQFF. V and J are TRBV20-1 and TRBJ2-1; D is undetermined. The germline V and J ends were trimmed by 3 bases and 8 bases, with 5 bases remaining between them. This CDR3 region has 10 residues. In germline, CDR1 is DFQATT, CDR2 SNEGSKA (reference sequence).

The chain employs TRBV7-3 and TRBJ2-1, with 7 bases that match TRBD1. V was pared by 5 bases and J by 15 bases, with 16 bases of the junction left unmatched. From germline, CDR1 is SGHTA and CDR2 FQGTGA. The CDR3 contains 14 residues. This CDR3 reads CASSRDSQSPIGFF. CDR3 nucleotides: TGTGCCAGCAGCCGGGACAGTCAGAGCCCAATCGGGTTCTTC.